Here is one T cell receptor beta chain with its context. Original analysis: Amplified reference gene primers provided the basis for estimating nucleated cell counts. Sequencing used immunoSEQ multiplex PCR; TCRdb keeps in-frame clones, though not all of them. V and J calls and clone size are given by that table; D and trimming were obtained from the DNA. Among approximately 150,000 clones listed, about four fifths were seen once. The CDR3 consists of 18 residues. Per the germline V gene, CDR1 is LNHDA and CDR2 is SQIVND (reference sequence). V shed 6 bases and J shed 2 bases, with 25 bases lying between them. The data are from a study of blood T cell repertoires in COVID-19. Overall study: Material from acute and convalescent COVID-19 was sourced from the United States, Italy and Spain. From T cells, B-cell-depleted T cells, or PBMCs came the material, which was cDNA or gDNA.

The genes are TRBV19 and TRBJ2-5; no firm D call. Source material: peripheral blood. The TCR originated in a man aged 65 to 85 with acute or convalescent COVID-19. Written as DNA, the CDR3 is TGTGCCAGTAGCCGACGCGGTATCGGCTTAGCCCCTCAAGAGACCCAGTACTTC. This sequence encodes CASSRRGIGLAPQETQYF.